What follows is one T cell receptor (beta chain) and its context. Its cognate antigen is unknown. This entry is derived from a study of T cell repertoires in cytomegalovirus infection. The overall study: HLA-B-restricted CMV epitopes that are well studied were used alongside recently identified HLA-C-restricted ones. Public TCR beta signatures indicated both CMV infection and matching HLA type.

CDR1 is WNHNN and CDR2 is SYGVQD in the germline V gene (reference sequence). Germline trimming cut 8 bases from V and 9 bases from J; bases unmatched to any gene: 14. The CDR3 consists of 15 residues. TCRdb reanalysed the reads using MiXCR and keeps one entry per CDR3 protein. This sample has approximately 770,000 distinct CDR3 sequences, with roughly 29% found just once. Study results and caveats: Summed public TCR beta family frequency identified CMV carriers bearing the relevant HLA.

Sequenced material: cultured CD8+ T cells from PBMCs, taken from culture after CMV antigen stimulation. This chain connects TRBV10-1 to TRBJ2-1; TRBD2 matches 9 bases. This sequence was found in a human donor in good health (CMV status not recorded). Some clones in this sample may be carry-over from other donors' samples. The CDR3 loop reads CASFGVGGGVVEQFF. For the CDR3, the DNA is TGCGCCAGCTTTGGGGTCGGCGGGGGGGTCGTTGAGCAGTTCTTC.